The rows below give T cell receptor beta chains drawn from one sample of a study of cytotoxic CD8 clonotypes in ibrutinib-treated CLL. The table came from immunoSEQ multiplex PCR; TCRdb's copy has only in-frame clones and leaves some out. The profile covers 30,000 to 35,000 clones, with 69% appearing a single time and approximately 30% taken by the ten largest. The input for sequencing was PBMCs, taken before ibrutinib treatment. These receptors came from a human donor with chronic lymphocytic leukemia. CDR3s leave out the opening cysteine and the closing phenylalanine or tryptophan. Each record gives: CDR3 length, clone size, V gene, J gene, CDR3 protein. Rows give clone size only sometimes, using once, few, many, or a class for an expanded clone.

>11|-|TRBV29-1|TRBJ2-1
SVVDTDYNEQF
>12|-|TRBV15|TRBJ2-7
ATSRLGGFNEQY
>11|few|TRBV7-2|TRBJ1-2
ASSFRGGEGYT
>13|-|TRBV6-1|TRBJ1-5
ASSPRGGGNQPQH
>13|-|TRBV27|TRBJ2-6
ASSGGQGGANVLT
>11|-|TRBV5-5|TRBJ1-1
ASSWGQGSVAF
>12|-|TRBV6-6|TRBJ2-7
ASSYGLKTYEQY
>12|-|TRBV5-6|TRBJ2-6
ASRRVSGANVLT
>11|few|TRBV4-1|TRBJ1-2
ASSQEPREGYT
>13|-|TRBV28|TRBJ2-1
ASSFSREGYNEQF
>15|-|TRBV28|TRBJ1-2
ASSLSGPLERRYGYT
>11|-|TRBV6-5|TRBJ1-1
ASSFGTDTTAF
>17|few|TRBV28|TRBJ2-1
ASNPWGLAGFLSYNEQF
>10|-|TRBV7-9|TRBJ1-1
ASRYMNTEAF
>14|few|TRBV7-8|TRBJ2-2
ASSSLRLAGTGELF
>8|-|TRBV18|TRBJ1-4
ASSGEKLF
>13|-|TRBV27|TRBJ2-7
ASSLGTSGSYEQY
>10|once|TRBV14|TRBJ2-1
ASSLTGDEQF
>14|once|TRBV4-2|TRBJ2-3
ASSPLAGADTDTQY
>12|few|TRBV7-2|TRBJ2-5
ASSSRGMLETQY
>14|-|TRBV4-2|TRBJ2-1
ASSLAGSALANEQF
>13|once|TRBV9|TRBJ1-1
ASSLPEGWGTEAF
>11|-|TRBV6-5|TRBJ1-2
ASSYNPDYGYT
>12|-|TRBV27|TRBJ2-7
ASRIIWGPYEQY
>14|-|TRBV28|TRBJ1-5
ASSPTYRGSNQPQH
>11|-|TRBV28|TRBJ2-7
ASGRDTSYEQY
>13|-|TRBV18|TRBJ2-3
ASSLPGTRTDTQY
>10|few|TRBV28|TRBJ1-5
ASSLVDQPQH
>12|few|TRBV28|TRBJ1-6
ASSLLGWDSPLH
>9|-|TRBV7-2|TRBJ2-3
ASRLGDTQY
>16|-|TRBV4-1|TRBJ2-3
ASSQSLVMGASTDTQY
>12|once|TRBV9|TRBJ2-7
ASSAQSRGYEQY
>9|-|TRBV27|TRBJ2-7
ASSLSHEQY
>10|-|TRBV19|TRBJ1-5
ASSIGGQPQH
>11|-|TRBV6-5|TRBJ2-7
ASTPTGSYEQY
>12|-|TRBV7-2|TRBJ2-7
ASSFEAVSYEQY
>13|once|TRBV2|TRBJ1-2
ASSEPGFQSYGYT
>13|-|TRBV15|TRBJ2-7
ATSRAGTGSYEQY
>13|-|TRBV27|TRBJ1-5
ASSPYSFSNQPQH
>13|once|TRBV30|TRBJ1-1
AWSVGGVGNTEAF
>13|-|TRBV6-6|TRBJ2-7
ASSSTWGASYEQY
>15|-|TRBV10-3|TRBJ1-1
AIRTPRDGTLNTEAF
>15|-|TRBV11-3|TRBJ1-1
ASSSPPRDRGMTEAF
>16|-|TRBV7-2|TRBJ2-2
ASSFGAGWGAHTGELF
>11|-|TRBV18|TRBJ2-1
ASSPRTDNEQF
>12|-|TRBV6-1|TRBJ2-2
ASSEMRNTGELF
>12|-|TRBV7-9|TRBJ2-3
ASSLVSSTDTQY
>10|-|TRBV27|TRBJ2-7
ASSQTSSEQY
>11|-|TRBV19|TRBJ2-7
ASSTTGANEQY
>14|-|TRBV18|TRBJ2-7
ASSPYLQGATYEQY
>11|-|TRBV29-1|TRBJ2-3
SERGLARDTQY
>13|-|TRBV27|TRBJ2-7
ASSLSRGPTYEQY
>12|few|TRBV27|TRBJ1-4
ASSLLGANEKLF
>9|-|TRBV20-1|TRBJ2-7
SARDDHEQY
>13|-|TRBV27|TRBJ1-4
ASTDRLTSGEKLF
>14|once|TRBV4-2|TRBJ1-4
ASSQDPGQGAEKLF
>13|few|TRBV5-4|TRBJ2-4
ASSPTGQPQNIQY
>11|-|TRBV9|TRBJ1-1
ASSVIQSTEAF
>13|few|TRBV7-9|TRBJ2-7
ASSVVGKSSYEQY
>12|once|TRBV28|TRBJ1-1
ASRTPLGYTEAF